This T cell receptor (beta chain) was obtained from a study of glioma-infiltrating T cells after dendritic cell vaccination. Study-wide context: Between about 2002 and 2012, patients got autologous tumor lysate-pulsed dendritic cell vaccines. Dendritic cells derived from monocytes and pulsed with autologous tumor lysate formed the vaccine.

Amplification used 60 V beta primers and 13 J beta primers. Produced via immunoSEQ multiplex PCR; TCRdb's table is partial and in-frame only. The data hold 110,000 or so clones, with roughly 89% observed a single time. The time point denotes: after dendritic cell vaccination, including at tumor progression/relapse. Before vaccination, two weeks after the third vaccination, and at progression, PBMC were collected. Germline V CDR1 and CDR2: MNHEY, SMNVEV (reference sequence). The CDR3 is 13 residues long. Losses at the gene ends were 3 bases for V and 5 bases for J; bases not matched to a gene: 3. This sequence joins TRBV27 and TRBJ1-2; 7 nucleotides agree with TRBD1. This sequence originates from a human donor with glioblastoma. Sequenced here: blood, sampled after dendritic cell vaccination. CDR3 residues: CASSLGGQYGYTF. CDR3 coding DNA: TGTGCCAGCAGTTTGGGGGGACAGTATGGCTACACCTTC.